A single sample gave rise to the 21 T cell receptor beta chains below, sequenced in a study of Ad26.COV2.S vaccination and SARS-CoV-2 variants. Treatment meaning: around 19 received Ad26.COV2.S at low or high dose, single or two shots; about 5 received placebo; per-sample allocation not given. Day 63 after the first injection of vaccine or placebo was the sampling time. Clones were read by immunoSEQ multiplex PCR, and TCRdb kept only the in-frame ones, dropping some. The table includes around 450,000 clones, 80% to 95% detected once. The specimen was peripheral blood, collected in a trial of Ad26.COV2.S vaccine versus placebo. The receptors come from a person aged 18 to 59 who received the Ad26.COV2.S COVID-19 vaccine or a placebo.

The chain links TRBV7-2 to TRBJ2-2; 8 positions agree with TRBD2. This CDR3 has 14 amino acids. In germline, CDR1 is SGHTA, CDR2 FQGNSA. Losses at the gene ends were 3 bases for V and 5 bases for J; bases not matched to a gene: 2. For the CDR3, the DNA is TGTGCCAGCAGCTTTAGCGGGGTTACCGGGGAGCTGTTTTTT. This codes for CASSFSGVTGELFF.

The V call is TRBV28, the J call TRBJ2-7; 12 bases are shared with TRBD2. This CDR3 is built from 17 residues. The V gene's germline CDR1 is MDHEN and CDR2 SYDVKM. The V and J ends lost 3 bases and 4 bases, in that order; junction bases with no gene match: 10. CDR3 coding DNA: TGTGCCAGCAGTTTGATGAGACTAGCGGGAGCTAAGTACGAGCAGTACTTC. Its translation is CASSLMRLAGAKYEQYF.

V usage is TRBV28 and J usage is TRBJ1-1, with D tentatively TRBD1 (5 bases). CDR3 size: 14 residues. V gave up 8 bases and J gave up 5 bases, with 18 bases separating them. Germline V gives CDR1 MDHEN, CDR2 SYDVKM. The chain's CDR3 is CASDIWLGGTEAFF. The CDR3 nucleotides are TGTGCCAGCGATATTTGGTTGGGGGGTACTGAAGCTTTCTTT.

The chain is built from TRBV3-1 (or the pseudogene TRBV3-2) and TRBJ2-5; D is ambiguous. The CDR3 is made up of 14 amino acids. Germline values: CDR1 LGHDT, CDR2 YNNKEL (reference sequence). V was cut by 3 bases and J by 0 bases, with 8 bases left in between. The CDR3 coding sequence is TGTGCCAGCAGCCACGACTCGTACCAAGAGACCCAGTACTTC. Protein product: CASSHDSYQETQYF.

The V and J genes are TRBV25-1 and TRBJ2-7; TRBD2 matches at 7 bases. The length of the CDR3 is 15 residues. V gave up 4 bases and J gave up 3 bases; unmatched junction bases: 9. CDR1 is MGHDK, CDR2 SYGVNS, per germline. This CDR3 reads CASSGGGGGGYEQYF. The CDR3 DNA sequence: TGTGCCAGCAGTGGAGGAGGCGGCGGGGGCTACGAGCAGTACTTC.

This rearrangement joins TRBV28 to TRBJ2-7; 9 positions agree with TRBD1. CDR1 MDHEN and CDR2 SYDVKM come from the germline V gene. CDR3 length: 15 residues. V dropped 8 bases and J dropped 3; count of bases not matched to a gene: 11. In DNA, the CDR3 is TGTGCCAGCCTTGAGGTTGGGACAGGGCGCTACGAGCAGTACTTC. Its protein is CASLEVGTGRYEQYF.

The chain uses TRBV30 and TRBJ1-4, with D uncertain. Per the germline V gene, CDR1 is GTSNPN and CDR2 is SVGIG (reference sequence). CDR3 length: 11 residues. Trimming pared 5 bases from V and 3 bases from J, leaving 4 bases between. CDR3 coding DNA: TGTGCCTGGGCAGCTAATGAAAAACTGTTTTTT. Protein sequence: CAWAANEKLFF. The whole variable domain, remainder taken from reference TRBV30 and TRBJ1-4, is SQTIHQWPATLVQPVGSPLSLECTVEGTSNPNLYWYRQAAGRGLQLLFYSVGIGQISSEVPQNLSASRPQDRQFILSSKKLLLSDSGFYLCAWAANEKLFFGSGTQLSVL.

This chain connects TRBV3-1 (or the pseudogene TRBV3-2) to TRBJ1-3; D not resolved. The CDR3 is 16 amino acids. V lost 0 bases, J lost 0 bases, and 9 bases lay in between. Germline CDR1 and CDR2: LGHDT and YNNKEL (reference sequence). CDR3 loop: CASSQDEQDSGNTIYF. DNA for the CDR3: TGTGCCAGCAGCCAAGATGAGCAGGACTCTGGAAACACCATATATTTT.

This clone appeared a single time. The chain's CDR3 is CASSLGQGREKLFF. The CDR3 bases are TGTGCCAGCAGCTTGGGACAGGGACGGGAAAAACTGTTTTTT. The chain couples TRBV5-5 to TRBJ1-4, with TRBD1 matching 7 bases. V lost 0 bases to trimming and J lost 8 bases; unmatched junction nucleotides: 4. Germline CDR1 and CDR2: SGHKS and YYEKEE (reference sequence). This CDR3 contains 14 residues.

The chain joins TRBV6-5 to TRBJ2-7, with TRBD2 identical over 7 bases. J was trimmed by 2 bases and V by 6 bases; bases with no gene match: 7. Germline V gives CDR1 MNHEY, CDR2 SVGAGI. This CDR3 comprises 14 residues. The CDR3 DNA reads TGTGCCAGCAGACTCGGACTAGAAGCCTACGAGCAGTACTTC. Protein sequence: CASRLGLEAYEQYF.

The chain is built from TRBV9 and TRBJ2-7, with 8 bases fitting TRBD2. Trimming took 3 bases from V and 2 from J; bases not matched to a gene: 4. CDR3 length: 14 residues. CDR1 is SGDLS and CDR2 is YYNGEE in the germline V gene. This CDR3 reads CASSELAGTYEQYF. The CDR3, as DNA: TGTGCCAGCAGCGAATTAGCGGGGACCTACGAGCAGTACTTC.

The J gene is TRBJ2-1, the V gene TRBV28, with D tentatively TRBD2 (5 bases). V lost 2 bases to trimming and J lost 0 bases, with 11 bases between them. The CDR3 is 16 amino acids. CDR1 and CDR2 from the germline V gene are MDHEN and SYDVKM. The CDR3 sequence is CASSLQRSSSYNEQFF. The CDR3 DNA follows: TGTGCCAGCAGTTTACAGCGGTCGAGCTCCTACAATGAGCAGTTCTTC.

The CDR3 DNA is TGTGCCATCAGTGCGACAGGGACACGGGCCTACGAGCAGTACTTC. Amino acids: CAISATGTRAYEQYF. The chain employs TRBV10-3 and TRBJ2-7, with 7 bases lining up with TRBD1. There are 15 residues in the CDR3. V shed 4 bases, J shed 2 bases, and the junction held 8 bases outside the gene matches. The V gene's germline CDR1 is ENHRY and CDR2 SYGVKD.

The chain links TRBV12-3 or TRBV12-4 to TRBJ2-7; perhaps TRBD2 as D (6 bases). The CDR3 loop spans 13 amino acids. The germline V and J ends were trimmed by 10 bases and 4 bases, with 17 bases remaining between them. This CDR3 reads CATAPGVAYEQYF. DNA of the CDR3: TGTGCCACCGCCCCGGGAGTCGCTTACGAGCAGTACTTC.

About this clone: This sample also contains other DNA sequences that code for the same CDR3. J is TRBJ2-7 and V is TRBV11-2; D is perhaps TRBD2 (6 bases). The V end was cut by 0 bases, the J end by 2 bases, with 8 bases between. The CDR3 runs to 14 residues. Germline CDR1 and CDR2: SGHAT and FQNNGV. The CDR3 is CASSLDPGAYEQYF. CDR3 sequence (DNA): TGTGCCAGCAGCTTAGATCCGGGGGCCTACGAGCAGTACTTC.

V gene TRBV23-1 combines with J gene TRBJ2-7; weak D call: TRBD1 (6 bases). TRBV23-1 falls under the ORF class, with uncertain function. The CDR3 covers 13 residues. V was cut by 8 bases and J by 0 bases, with 11 bases left in between. The CDR3 DNA reads as TGCGCCAGCCCCCGGACAGCCTCCTACGAGCAGTACTTC. Its translation is CASPRTASYEQYF.

This sequence joins TRBV5-6 and TRBJ2-7, with unresolved D. Deletions cut 4 bases from V and 3 bases from J, with 11 bases between. Germline values: CDR1 SGHDT, CDR2 YYEEEE. The CDR3 contains 13 residues. In nucleotides, the CDR3 is TGTGCCAGCAGCCTCGGACGGAGCTACGAGCAGTACTTC. Residues: CASSLGRSYEQYF.

This chain joins TRBV7-8 and TRBJ2-7; maybe TRBD1 (6 bases). CDR1 is SGHVS and CDR2 is FQNEAQ in the germline V gene. V was pared by 5 bases and J by 3 bases, with 20 bases between. The CDR3 covers 16 residues. As DNA, the CDR3 is TGTGCCAGCAGCCCAGCCACCGGGACACTCTTCTACGAGCAGTACTTC. This codes for CASSPATGTLFYEQYF.

J is TRBJ2-2 and V is TRBV5-4, with 13 bases lining up with TRBD2. The CDR3 is made up of 15 amino acids. The V and J ends lost 7 bases and 1 base, in that order; junction bases with no gene match: 1. CDR1 is SGHNT and CDR2 is YYREEE in the germline V gene (reference sequence). In nucleotides, the CDR3 is TGTGCCAGCCGACTAGCGGGAGGGAACACCGGGGAGCTGTTTTTT. Amino acids: CASRLAGGNTGELFF.

The V gene is TRBV11-2, the J gene TRBJ2-4; unclear D gene. The CDR3 consists of 14 residues. Germline CDR1 SGHAT, CDR2 FQNNGV. V was pared by 5 bases and J by 0 bases, with 8 bases between. The CDR3 reads CASSIQIAKNIQYF. The CDR3 DNA is TGTGCCAGCAGCATCCAAATAGCCAAAAACATTCAGTACTTC.

This clone was counted a single time. V and J are TRBV15 and TRBJ1-6, with D possibly TRBD1 on 6 matching bases. The CDR3 is 18 amino acids. Trimming cost V 0 bases and J 1 base, with 13 bases left between them. CDR1 is LNHNV, CDR2 YYDKDF, per germline (reference sequence). The CDR3 region is CATSRDLPGESYNSPLHF. The CDR3 nucleotides read TGTGCCACCAGCAGAGATCTTCCAGGGGAGTCCTATAATTCACCCCTCCACTTT.